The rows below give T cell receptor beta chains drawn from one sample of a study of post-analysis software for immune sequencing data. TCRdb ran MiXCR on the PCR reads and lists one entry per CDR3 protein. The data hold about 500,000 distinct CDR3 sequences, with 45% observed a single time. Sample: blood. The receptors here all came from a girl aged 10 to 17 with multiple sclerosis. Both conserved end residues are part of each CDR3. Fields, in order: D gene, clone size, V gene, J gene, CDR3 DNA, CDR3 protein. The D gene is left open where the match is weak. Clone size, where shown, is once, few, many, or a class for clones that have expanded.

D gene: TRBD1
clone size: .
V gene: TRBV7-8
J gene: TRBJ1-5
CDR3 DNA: TGTGCCAGCAGCTTAAGGTGGGCAGGGGGGGACCAGCCCCAGCATTTT
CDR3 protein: CASSLRWAGGDQPQHF

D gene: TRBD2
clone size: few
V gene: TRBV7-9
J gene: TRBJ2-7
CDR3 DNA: TGTGCCAGCAGCCGGGGACCGCTGGGACTAGGAGCGGAATTCTACGAGCAGTACTTC
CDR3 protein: CASSRGPLGLGAEFYEQYF

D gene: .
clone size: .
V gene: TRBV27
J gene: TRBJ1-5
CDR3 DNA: TGTGCCAGCAGCGCGGGGGGATATCAGCCCCAGCATTTT
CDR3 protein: CASSAGGYQPQHF

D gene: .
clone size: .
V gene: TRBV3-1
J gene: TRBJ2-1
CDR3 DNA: TGTGCCAGCAGCCAATGGGTAGAGAGCTCCTACAATGAGCAGTTCTTC
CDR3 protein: CASSQWVESSYNEQFF

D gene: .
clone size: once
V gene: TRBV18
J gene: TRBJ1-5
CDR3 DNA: TGTGCCAGCTCCCCGAACAGGGCAATTTATCAGCCCCAGCATTTT
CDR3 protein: CASSPNRAIYQPQHF

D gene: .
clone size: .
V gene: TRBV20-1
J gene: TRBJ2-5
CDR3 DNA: TGCAGTGCTCCCCTCTGGCGCGAAGAGACCCAGTACTTC
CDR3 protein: CSAPLWREETQYF

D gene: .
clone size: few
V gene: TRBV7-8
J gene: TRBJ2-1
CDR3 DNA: TGTGCCAGCAGCGCCAGATGGCCACTCCACAGGTTCTTC
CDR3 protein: CASSARWPLHRFF

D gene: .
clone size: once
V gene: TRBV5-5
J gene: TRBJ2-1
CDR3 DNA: TGTGCCAGCAGCCTGACCAGGGGCTCCAATGAGCAGTTCTTC
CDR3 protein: CASSLTRGSNEQFF

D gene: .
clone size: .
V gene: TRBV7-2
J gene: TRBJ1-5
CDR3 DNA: TGTGCCAGCAGCTTAAACGCAGGGAGTAGCAATCAACCCCAGCATTTT
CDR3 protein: CASSLNAGSSNQPQHF

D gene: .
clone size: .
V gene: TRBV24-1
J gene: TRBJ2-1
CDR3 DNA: TGTGCCACAGCAGGTACCGTTAACAATGAGCAGTTCTTC
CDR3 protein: CATAGTVNNEQFF

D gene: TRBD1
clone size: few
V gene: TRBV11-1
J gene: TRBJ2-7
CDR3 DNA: TGTGCCAGCAGCTTAGCGAGGACAGGAGAGTACGGGGAGCAGTACTTC
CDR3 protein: CASSLARTGEYGEQYF

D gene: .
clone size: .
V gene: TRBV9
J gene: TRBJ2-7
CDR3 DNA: TGTGCCAGCAGCGTAGGGGACTCGAAAACCTACGAGCAGTACTTC
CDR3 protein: CASSVGDSKTYEQYF

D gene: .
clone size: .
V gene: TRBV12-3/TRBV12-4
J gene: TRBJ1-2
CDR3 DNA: TGTGCCAGCAGCCGGTCGGCCGGACAGCTTAACTATGGCTACACCTTC
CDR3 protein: CASSRSAGQLNYGYTF

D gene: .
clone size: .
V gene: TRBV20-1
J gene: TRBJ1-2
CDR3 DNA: TGCAGTGCTAGGGACCGCTATGGCTACACCTTC
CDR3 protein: CSARDRYGYTF

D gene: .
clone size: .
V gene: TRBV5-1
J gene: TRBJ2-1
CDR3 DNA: TGCGCCAGCAGCCCCGGCTCCGGGACTGAGTTCTTC
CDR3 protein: CASSPGSGTEFF

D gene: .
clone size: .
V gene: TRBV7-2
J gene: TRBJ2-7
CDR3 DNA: TGTGCCAGCAGCTTAGAGGTTGACGGCGCGGAAGGGTACGAGCAGTACTTC
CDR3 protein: CASSLEVDGAEGYEQYF

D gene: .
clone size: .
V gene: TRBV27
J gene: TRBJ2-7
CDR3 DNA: TGTGCCAGCAGTTTAAACGGAGCCTACGAGCAGTACTTC
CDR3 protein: CASSLNGAYEQYF

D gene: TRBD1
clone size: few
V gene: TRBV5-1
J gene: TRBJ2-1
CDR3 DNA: TGCGCCAGCAGCTTGGGGTCGGGACAGGGGTTCAATGAGCAGTTCTTC
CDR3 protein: CASSLGSGQGFNEQFF

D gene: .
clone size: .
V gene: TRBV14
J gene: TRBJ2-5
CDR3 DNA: TGTGCCAGCAGCCGACTAGGGACAGAAGAGACCCAGTACTTC
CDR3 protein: CASSRLGTEETQYF

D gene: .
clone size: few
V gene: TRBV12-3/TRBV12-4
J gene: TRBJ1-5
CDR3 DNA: TGTGCCAGCAGTCCCCTACTTAATCAGCCCCAGCATTTT
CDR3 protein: CASSPLLNQPQHF